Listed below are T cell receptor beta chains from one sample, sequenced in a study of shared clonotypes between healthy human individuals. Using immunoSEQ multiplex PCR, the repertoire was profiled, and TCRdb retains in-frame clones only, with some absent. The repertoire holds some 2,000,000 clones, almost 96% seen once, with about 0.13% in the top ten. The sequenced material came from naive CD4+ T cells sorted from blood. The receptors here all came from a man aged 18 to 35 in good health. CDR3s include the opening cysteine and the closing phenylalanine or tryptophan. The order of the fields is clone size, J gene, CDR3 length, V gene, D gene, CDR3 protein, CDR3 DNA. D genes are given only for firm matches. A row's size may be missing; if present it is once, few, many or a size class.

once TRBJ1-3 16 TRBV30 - CAWSRQRRASGNTIYF TGTGCCTGGAGTCGTCAAAGGAGGGCCTCTGGAAACACCATATATTTT
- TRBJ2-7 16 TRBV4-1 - CASSHPPGALSYEQYF TGCGCCAGCAGCCACCCCCCGGGAGCACTTTCCTACGAGCAGTACTTC
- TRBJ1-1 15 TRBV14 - CASSQDIFQNTEAFF TGTGCCAGCAGCCAAGATATATTCCAGAACACTGAAGCTTTCTTT
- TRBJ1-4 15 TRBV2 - CASSRDGKSSEKLFF TGTGCCAGCAGTAGGGACGGGAAATCGAGTGAAAAACTGTTTTTT
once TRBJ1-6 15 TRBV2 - CASRDRTGEGVSLHF TGTGCCAGCAGAGATCGGACGGGGGAAGGGGTATCCCTCCACTTT
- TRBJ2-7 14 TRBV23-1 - CASSQSYRVFEQYF TGCGCCAGCAGTCAATCGTACAGGGTCTTCGAGCAGTACTTC
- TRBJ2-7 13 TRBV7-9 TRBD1 CASSSDRVYEQYF TGTGCCAGCAGCTCGGACAGGGTTTACGAGCAGTACTTC
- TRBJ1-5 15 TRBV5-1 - CASSLGDSQNQPQHF TGCGCCAGCAGCTTGGGAGACAGCCAAAATCAGCCCCAGCATTTT
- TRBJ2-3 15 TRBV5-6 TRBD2 CASSLGQTSPDTQYF TGTGCCAGCAGCTTGGGCCAGACTAGCCCTGATACGCAGTATTTT
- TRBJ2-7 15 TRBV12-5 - CASGLVVGPMYEQYF TGTGCTAGTGGTTTGGTTGTAGGGCCAATGTACGAGCAGTACTTC
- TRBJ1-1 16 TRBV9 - CASSVGGGGTNTEAFF TGTGCCAGCAGCGTTGGTGGGGGGGGCACGAACACTGAAGCTTTCTTT
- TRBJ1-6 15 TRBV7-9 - CASSSLGIFNSPLHF TGTGCCAGCAGCTCACTCGGGATCTTTAATTCACCCCTCCACTTT
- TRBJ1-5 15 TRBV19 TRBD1 CASSAGQGIHQPQHF TGTGCCAGTAGTGCCGGACAGGGCATCCATCAGCCCCAGCATTTT
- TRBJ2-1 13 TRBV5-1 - CASSSTEYNEQFF TGCGCCAGCAGCTCCACTGAATACAATGAGCAGTTCTTC
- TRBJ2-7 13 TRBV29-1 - CSVPGAFAYEQYF TGCAGCGTCCCGGGGGCTTTTGCCTACGAGCAGTACTTC
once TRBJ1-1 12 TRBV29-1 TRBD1 CSVSRGSTEAFF TGCAGCGTTTCCAGGGGGAGCACTGAAGCTTTCTTT
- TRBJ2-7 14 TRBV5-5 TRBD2 CASSGLAGNYEQYF TGTGCCAGCAGCGGACTAGCGGGAAACTACGAGCAGTACTTC
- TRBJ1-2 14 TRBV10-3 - CAISESPPADGYTF TGTGCCATCAGTGAGTCCCCCCCAGCAGATGGCTACACCTTC
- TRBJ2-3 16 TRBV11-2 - CASSLEGRTSTDTQYF TGTGCCAGCAGCTTAGAGGGGCGTACTAGCACAGATACGCAGTATTTT
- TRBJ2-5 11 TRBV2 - CASSRTGEQYF TGTGCCAGCAGTCGGACGGGGGAGCAGTACTTC
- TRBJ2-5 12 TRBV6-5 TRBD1 CASSPQGRTQYF TGTGCCAGCAGCCCACAGGGGCGGACCCAGTACTTC
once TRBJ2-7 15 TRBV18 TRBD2 CASSPTSGRVYEQYF TGTGCCAGCTCACCAACTAGCGGGAGGGTCTACGAGCAGTACTTC
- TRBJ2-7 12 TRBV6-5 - CASRGRAYEQYF TGTGCCAGCAGAGGGCGGGCTTACGAGCAGTACTTC